A single T cell receptor beta chain is shown here with its context. Random hexamers were used to reverse transcribe the RNA input (about 0.5 to 1 ug). TCRdb called the immunoSEQ multiplex PCR reads again in MiXCR, with one record for every CDR3 protein. The sample shows about 240,000 distinct CDR3 sequences, 90% to 97% of them seen only once. The entry originates in a study of CD8 T cells in Susac syndrome. CDR3 length: 12 amino acids. Deletions cut 7 bases from V and 5 bases from J, with 14 bases between. The V gene's germline CDR1 is SQVTM and CDR2 ANQGSEA. The rearrangement links TRBV29-1 to TRBJ2-5; D is unclear. Sequencing was performed on CD4+ T cells from PBMCs. The TCR was taken from a human donor with Susac syndrome. CDR3 region: CSGKQTPETQYF. As DNA, the CDR3 is TGCAGCGGGAAACAGACCCCGGAGACCCAGTACTTC.